This T cell receptor (beta chain) was observed in a study of cytomegalovirus exposure and HLA in healthy donors. The wider study: Among several hundred genotyped donors, around 81% fell in the Caucasian-associated ancestry cluster.

About this clone: Antigen specificity is unknown.

The study's findings and limits: The study found most TCR sequences rare, yet found some public TCRs in many donors.

The germline gives CDR1 SGHTA, CDR2 FQGNSA. V dropped 5 bases and J dropped 7; count of bases not matched to a gene: 6. The CDR3 runs 14 residues. Use of 60 Vbeta and 13 Jbeta primers characterized the PCR. Libraries were prepared by immunoSEQ multiplex PCR; TCRdb keeps only in-frame clonotypes and omits some of them. The data hold 150,000 to 200,000 clones, with 80% observed a single time. The sequencing input was PBMCs. The V call is TRBV7-2, the J call TRBJ1-5, with 9 positions matching TRBD1. This clonotype was sampled from a man younger than 35 in good health and CMV-seropositive. CDR3 sequence: CASSLGQGGQPQHF. The CDR3 bases are TGTGCCAGCAGCCTGGGACAGGGAGGGCAGCCCCAGCATTTT.